These 9 T cell receptor beta chains came from one sample sequenced in a study of hypomethylating agent response in myelodysplastic syndrome. Libraries were prepared by immunoSEQ multiplex PCR; TCRdb keeps only in-frame clonotypes and omits some of them. In the table there are approximately 3,100 clones, about four fifths of which are singletons. The source material was bone marrow, sampled before or after starting hypomethylating agent treatment for myelodysplastic syndrome (not recorded which). Receptors originate from a human donor with myelodysplastic syndrome.

The V and J genes are TRBV6-1 and TRBJ2-1; a weak D match, TRBD2 (6 bases). There are 13 residues in the CDR3. CDR1 and CDR2 from the germline V gene are MNHNS and SASEGT. V lost 11 bases to trimming and J lost 7 bases, with 18 bases between them. Here the CDR3 DNA reads TGTGCCGGTGGAGGGGCTAAAGGGAATGAGCAGTTCTTC. This sequence encodes CAGGGAKGNEQFF.

The chain couples TRBV18 to TRBJ2-3; 10 bases agree with TRBD2. V was pared by 5 bases and J by 6 bases, with 8 bases of the junction left unmatched. The CDR3 runs 15 residues. Looked up from germline, CDR1 is KGHSH and CDR2 is LQKENI. Written as DNA, the CDR3 is TGTGCCAGCTCAACTAGCGGGGTGTTTTCGGATACGCAGTATTTT. Protein product: CASSTSGVFSDTQYF.

In DNA, the CDR3 is TGTGCCAGCAGCCCGAGGACAGACTACAATGAGCAGTTCTTC. Its translation is CASSPRTDYNEQFF. V gene TRBV11-2 combines with J gene TRBJ2-1; tentative D call: TRBD1 (6 bases). Trimming removed 5 bases at V and 3 bases at J, with 11 bases between. Germline V gene lookup returns CDR1 SGHAT and CDR2 FQNNGV. The CDR3 runs to 14 residues.

The V gene is TRBV1, the J gene TRBJ1-6; whether TRBD1, the table's D call, matches the DNA was not checked. TRBV1 is an annotated pseudogene. The CDR3 extends over 18 amino acids. The CDR3 sequence: CTSSPPLPPRDNDSPLHF. For the CDR3, the DNA is TGCACCAGCAGCCCACCCCTCCCCCCCCGGGACAATGATTCACCCCTCCACTTT.

The chain recombines TRBV11-3 with TRBJ1-1; D gene ambiguous. Germline-derived CDR1 and CDR2 are SGHNT and YENEEA. Trimming stripped 2 bases from V and 11 bases from J, with 9 bases between. The CDR3 has 11 residues. The CDR3 sequence is CASSLWSSAFF. CDR3 nucleotide sequence: TGTGCCAGCAGCTTATGGTCCTCGGCTTTCTTT.

This rearrangement joins TRBV4-2 to TRBJ2-5; either TRBD1 or TRBD2 may fit D (6 bases each). Trimming took 2 bases from V and 2 from J, leaving 12 bases between them. The CDR3 runs to 15 residues. CDR1 is LGHNA and CDR2 is YNFKEQ in the germline V gene. CDR3 sequence (DNA): TGTGCCAGCAGCCAATTCGGGGGACAACAAGAGACCCAGTACTTC. This sequence encodes CASSQFGGQQETQYF.

The rearrangement uses TRBV6-1 and TRBJ2-7, with D perhaps TRBD2 (5 bases). The germline V gene has CDR1 MNHNS and CDR2 SASEGT. The CDR3 length is 17 residues. Trimming shortened V by 4 bases and J by 7 bases, and 26 bases separated the two germline ends. The CDR3 DNA is TGTGCCAGCAGTGTCGGAATCGGGCAGACGATACCGGGGGAGCAGTACTTC. Encoded protein: CASSVGIGQTIPGEQYF.

J is TRBJ1-6 and V is TRBV5-1, with unresolved D. V shed 6 bases and J shed 9 bases, with 13 bases lying between them. The germline CDR1 and CDR2 sequences are SGHRS and YFSETQ. This CDR3 contains 13 residues. DNA of the CDR3: TGCGCCAGCATGGAGGGCCCGGGTTCACCCCTCCACTTT. This sequence encodes CASMEGPGSPLHF.

The chain joins TRBV5-4 to TRBJ2-1; the match to TRBD2 covers 10 bases. Germline values: CDR1 SGHNT, CDR2 YYREEE (reference sequence). J was trimmed by 2 bases and V by 2 bases; bases with no gene match: 1. The CDR3 loop spans 15 amino acids. CDR3 amino acids: CASSLSGGAYNEQFF. The CDR3 DNA reads TGTGCCAGCAGCTTAAGCGGGGGGGCCTACAATGAGCAGTTCTTC.